These 8 T cell receptor beta chains were all obtained from the same sample, sequenced in a study of CD8 T cells in ankylosing spondylitis. Using its own MiXCR run on the 5' RACE reads, TCRdb lists one record per CDR3 protein. The sample consists of a few hundred thousand distinct CDR3 sequences, approximately 20% of them appearing once. Material for sequencing was blood, either unsorted or a sorted T cell fraction (not recorded which). Source of these receptors: a male donor with ankylosing spondylitis or in good health (not recorded which).

The chain joins TRBV20-1 to TRBJ1-6; D is possibly TRBD1 (5 bases). There are 14 residues in the CDR3. V gave up 5 bases and J gave up 5 bases, with 13 bases separating them. Germline V CDR1 and CDR2: DFQATT, SNEGSKA (reference sequence). In DNA form, the CDR3 reads TGCAGTGCTGGGAGAGGGGCTGATAATTCACCCCTCCACTTT. Its translation: CSAGRGADNSPLHF.

In nucleotides, the CDR3 is TGCGCCAGCAGCTACGGAGGGACCCGGGCAGATACGCAGTATTTT. Translating it yields CASSYGGTRADTQYF. V usage is TRBV5-1 and J usage is TRBJ2-3; D might be TRBD2 (6 bases). Trimming cost V 3 bases and J 4 bases, with 15 bases left between them. CDR1 is SGHRS, CDR2 YFSETQ, per germline. The CDR3 has 15 amino acids.

This clonotype appeared many times. The chain recombines TRBV6-1 with TRBJ1-5, with D unclear. Looked up from germline, CDR1 is MNHNS and CDR2 is SASEGT. This CDR3 is 13 amino acids long. Between the trimmed V and J ends, which lost 2 bases and 5 bases, there was a span of 7 bases. Here the CDR3 reads CASSERWDQPQHF. CDR3 DNA: TGTGCCAGCAGTGAAAGGTGGGATCAGCCCCAGCATTTT.

The rearrangement links TRBV4-2 to TRBJ2-1; a weak D match, TRBD1 (6 bases). CDR1 LGHNA and CDR2 YNFKEQ come from the germline V gene. Trimming removed 0 bases from V and 2 bases from J, with 8 bases in between. This CDR3 is built from 15 residues. For the CDR3, the DNA is TGTGCCAGCAGCCAAGAAGGGACAACCTACAATGAGCAGTTCTTC. Translated: CASSQEGTTYNEQFF.

This clonotype was counted only a few times. The genes are TRBV20-1 and TRBJ2-1; D unresolved. This CDR3 is 12 amino acids long. The V gene's germline CDR1 is DFQATT and CDR2 SNEGSKA (reference sequence). V dropped 4 bases and J dropped 5 bases, with 9 bases sitting between them. The CDR3 DNA reads as TGCAGTGCTACAGACTCACACAATGAGCAGTTCTTC. This codes for CSATDSHNEQFF.

Only a few counts were recorded for this clonotype. The chain couples TRBV28 to TRBJ2-3; D is perhaps TRBD1 or TRBD2 (5 bases each). In germline, CDR1 is MDHEN, CDR2 SYDVKM. The CDR3 extends over 14 amino acids. The V end was cut by 5 bases, the J end by 2 bases, with 11 bases between. The CDR3 protein is CASSPQGVTDTQYF. For the CDR3, the DNA is TGTGCCAGCAGTCCCCAGGGAGTCACAGATACGCAGTATTTT.

A few counts support this clonotype. The chain has TRBV5-6 and TRBJ2-1; TRBD2 aligns across 10 bases. Germline assignment: CDR1 SGHDT and CDR2 YYEEEE. After removal of 0 bases from V and 7 bases from J, the junction contained 7 bases not matched to a gene. The CDR3 runs 16 residues. The CDR3 sequence is CASSLGPSGRGNEQFF. Written as DNA, the CDR3 is TGTGCCAGCAGCTTGGGCCCTAGCGGGAGAGGTAATGAGCAGTTCTTC.

This clonotype was found a few times. J is TRBJ2-5 and V is TRBV12-3 or TRBV12-4, with a tentative D call TRBD2 (6 bases). V lost 3 bases and J 6 bases, leaving 14 bases between the germline ends. The CDR3 consists of 14 residues. The CDR3 spells CASSFRLAGQTQYF. CDR3 sequence (DNA): TGTGCCAGCAGTTTCCGCCTGGCGGGACAGACCCAGTACTTC.